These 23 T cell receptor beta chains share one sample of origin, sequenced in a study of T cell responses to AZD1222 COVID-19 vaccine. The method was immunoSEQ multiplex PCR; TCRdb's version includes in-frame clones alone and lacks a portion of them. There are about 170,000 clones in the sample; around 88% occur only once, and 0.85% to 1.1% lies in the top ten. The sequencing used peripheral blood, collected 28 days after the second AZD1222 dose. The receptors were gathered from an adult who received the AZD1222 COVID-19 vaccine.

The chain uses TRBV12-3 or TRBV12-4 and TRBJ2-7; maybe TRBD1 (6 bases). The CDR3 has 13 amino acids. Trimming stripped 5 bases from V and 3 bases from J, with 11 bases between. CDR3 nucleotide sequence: TGTGCCAGCAGTATTCACAGGGACTACGAGCAGTACTTC. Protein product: CASSIHRDYEQYF.

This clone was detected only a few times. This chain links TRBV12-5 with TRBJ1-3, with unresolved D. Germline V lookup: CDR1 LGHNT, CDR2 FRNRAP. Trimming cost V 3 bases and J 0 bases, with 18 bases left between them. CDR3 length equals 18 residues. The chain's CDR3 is CASGFSTLGKVSGNTIYF. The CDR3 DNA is TGTGCTAGTGGTTTCTCCACATTGGGGAAGGTCTCTGGAAACACCATATATTTT.

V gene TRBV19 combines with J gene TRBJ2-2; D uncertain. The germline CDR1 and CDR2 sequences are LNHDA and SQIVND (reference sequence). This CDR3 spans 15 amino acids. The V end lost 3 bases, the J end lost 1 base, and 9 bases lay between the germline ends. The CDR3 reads CASSMDYLNTGELFF. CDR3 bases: TGTGCCAGTAGTATGGATTACCTGAACACCGGGGAGCTGTTTTTT. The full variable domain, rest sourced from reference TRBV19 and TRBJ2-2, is DGGITQSPKYLFRKEGQNVTLSCEQNLNHDAMYWYRQDPGQGLRLIYYSQIVNDFQKGDIAEGYSVSREKKESFPLTVTSAQKNPTAFYLCASSMDYLNTGELFFGEGSRLTVL.

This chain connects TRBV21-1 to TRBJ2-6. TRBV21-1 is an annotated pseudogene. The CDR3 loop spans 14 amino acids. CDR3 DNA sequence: TGTGCCAGCAGAAGGGGGGAGGGGGCCAACGTCCTGACTTTC. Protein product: CASRRGEGANVLTF.

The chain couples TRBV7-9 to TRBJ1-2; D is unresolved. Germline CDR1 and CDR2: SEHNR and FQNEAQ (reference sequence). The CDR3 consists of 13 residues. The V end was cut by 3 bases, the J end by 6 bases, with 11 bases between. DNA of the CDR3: TGTGCCAGCAGCTTTCAAGTATCAGATGGCTACACCTTC. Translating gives CASSFQVSDGYTF.

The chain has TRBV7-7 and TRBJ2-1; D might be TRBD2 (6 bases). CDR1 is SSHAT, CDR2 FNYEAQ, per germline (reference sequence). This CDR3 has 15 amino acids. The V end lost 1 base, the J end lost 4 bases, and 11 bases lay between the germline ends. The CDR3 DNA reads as TGTGCCAGCAGCTTAGGCGGGGATGTTTACAATGAGCAGTTCTTC. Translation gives CASSLGGDVYNEQFF.

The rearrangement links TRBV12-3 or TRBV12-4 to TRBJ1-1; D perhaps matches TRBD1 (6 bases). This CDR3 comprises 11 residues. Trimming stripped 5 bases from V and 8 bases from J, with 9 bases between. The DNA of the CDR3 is TGTGCCAGCAGTGACAGGACCGAAGCTTTCTTT. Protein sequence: CASSDRTEAFF.

For the CDR3, the DNA is TGTGCCAGCAGAATTGAACAGGGTATTGGCAATCAGCCCCAGCATTTT. Its protein is CASRIEQGIGNQPQHF. The V call is TRBV2, the J call TRBJ1-5, with D maybe TRBD1 (6 bases). The germline V and J ends were trimmed by 6 bases and 2 bases, with 17 bases remaining between them. Germline CDR1 is SNHLY and CDR2 is FYNNEI. The CDR3 loop spans 16 amino acids.

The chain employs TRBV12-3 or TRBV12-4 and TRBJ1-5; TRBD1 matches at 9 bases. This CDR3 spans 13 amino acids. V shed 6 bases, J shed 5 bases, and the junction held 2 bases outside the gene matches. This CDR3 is CASSDRGDQPQHF. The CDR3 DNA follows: TGTGCCAGCAGCGACAGGGGGGATCAGCCCCAGCATTTT.

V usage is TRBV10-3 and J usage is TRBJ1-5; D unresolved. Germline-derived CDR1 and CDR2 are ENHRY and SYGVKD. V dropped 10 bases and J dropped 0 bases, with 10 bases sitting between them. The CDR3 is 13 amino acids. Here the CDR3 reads CATAGDSNQPQHF. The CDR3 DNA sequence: TGTGCCACCGCCGGAGATAGCAATCAGCCCCAGCATTTT.

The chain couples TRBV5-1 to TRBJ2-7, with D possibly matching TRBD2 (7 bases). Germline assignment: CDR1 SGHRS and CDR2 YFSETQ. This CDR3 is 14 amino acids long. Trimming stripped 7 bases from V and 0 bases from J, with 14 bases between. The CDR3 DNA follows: TGCGCCAGCGGGGGGGCAGGGAGCTCCTACGAGCAGTACTTC. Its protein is CASGGAGSSYEQYF.

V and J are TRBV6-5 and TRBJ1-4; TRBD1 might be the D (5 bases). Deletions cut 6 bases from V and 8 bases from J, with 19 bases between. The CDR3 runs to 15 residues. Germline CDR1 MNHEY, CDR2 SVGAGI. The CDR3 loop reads CASRTTGTSGEKLFF. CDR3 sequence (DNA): TGTGCCAGCAGAACCACCGGGACTTCGGGAGAAAAACTGTTTTTT.

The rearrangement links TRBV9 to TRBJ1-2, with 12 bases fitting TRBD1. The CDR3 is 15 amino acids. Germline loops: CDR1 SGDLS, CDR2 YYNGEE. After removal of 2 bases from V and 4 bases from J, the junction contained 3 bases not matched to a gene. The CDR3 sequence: CASSVGGQGAYGYTF. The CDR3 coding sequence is TGTGCCAGCAGCGTCGGGGGACAGGGGGCCTATGGCTACACCTTC.

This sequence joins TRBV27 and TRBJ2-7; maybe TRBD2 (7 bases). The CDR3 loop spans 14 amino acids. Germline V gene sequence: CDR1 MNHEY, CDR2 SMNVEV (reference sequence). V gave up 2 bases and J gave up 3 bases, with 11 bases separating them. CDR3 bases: TGTGCCAGCAGTTTAGCGGGGGCCCTCTACGAGCAGTACTTC. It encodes CASSLAGALYEQYF.

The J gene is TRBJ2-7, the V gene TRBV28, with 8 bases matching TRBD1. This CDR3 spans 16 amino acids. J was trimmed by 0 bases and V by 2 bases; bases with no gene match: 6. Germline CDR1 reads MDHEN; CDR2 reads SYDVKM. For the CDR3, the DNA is TGTGCCAGCAGTTTAGCGACAGGGGTATTCTCCTACGAGCAGTACTTC. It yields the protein CASSLATGVFSYEQYF.

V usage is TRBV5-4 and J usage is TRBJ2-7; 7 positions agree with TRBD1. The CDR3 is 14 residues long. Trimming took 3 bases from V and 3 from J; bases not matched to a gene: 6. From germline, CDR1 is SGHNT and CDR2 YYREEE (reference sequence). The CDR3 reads CASSSGTDRYEQYF. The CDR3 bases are TGTGCCAGCAGCTCCGGGACAGATCGCTACGAGCAGTACTTC.

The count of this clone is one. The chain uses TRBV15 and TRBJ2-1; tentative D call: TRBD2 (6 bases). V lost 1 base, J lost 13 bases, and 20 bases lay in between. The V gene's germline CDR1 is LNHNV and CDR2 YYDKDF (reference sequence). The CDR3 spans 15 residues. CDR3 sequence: CATSRGGTVTMSQFF. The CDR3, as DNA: TGTGCCACCAGCAGAGGAGGGACTGTCACAATGAGCCAGTTCTTC.

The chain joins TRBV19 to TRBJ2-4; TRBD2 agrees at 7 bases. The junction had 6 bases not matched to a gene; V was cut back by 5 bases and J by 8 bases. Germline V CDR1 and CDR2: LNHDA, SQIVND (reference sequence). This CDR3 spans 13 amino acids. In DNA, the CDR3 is TGTGCCAGTAGTCTCCGCGGGGGAGACATTCAGTACTTC. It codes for CASSLRGGDIQYF.

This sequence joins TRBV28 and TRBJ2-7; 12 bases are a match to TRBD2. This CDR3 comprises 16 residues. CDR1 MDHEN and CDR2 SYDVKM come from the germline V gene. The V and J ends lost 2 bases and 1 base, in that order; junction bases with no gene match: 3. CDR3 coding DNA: TGTGCCAGCAGTTTACTTGGACTAGCGGGATCCTACGAGCAGTACTTC. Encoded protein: CASSLLGLAGSYEQYF.

The CDR3, as DNA: TGTGCCAGCAGTGATTTCGGGGGGAACACTGAAGCTTTCTTT. Translating gives CASSDFGGNTEAFF. This sequence joins TRBV6-1 and TRBJ1-1; a possible D gene is TRBD1 (5 bases). The CDR3 runs to 14 residues. V lost 3 bases to trimming and J lost 1 base, with 9 bases between them. Germline V CDR1 and CDR2: MNHNS, SASEGT.

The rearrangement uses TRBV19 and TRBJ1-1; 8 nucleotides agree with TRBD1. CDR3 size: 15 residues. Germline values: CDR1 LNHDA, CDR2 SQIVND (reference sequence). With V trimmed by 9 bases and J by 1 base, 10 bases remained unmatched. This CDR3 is CASTDRGGENTEAFF. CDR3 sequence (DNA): TGTGCCAGCACCGACAGGGGAGGGGAGAACACTGAAGCTTTCTTT.

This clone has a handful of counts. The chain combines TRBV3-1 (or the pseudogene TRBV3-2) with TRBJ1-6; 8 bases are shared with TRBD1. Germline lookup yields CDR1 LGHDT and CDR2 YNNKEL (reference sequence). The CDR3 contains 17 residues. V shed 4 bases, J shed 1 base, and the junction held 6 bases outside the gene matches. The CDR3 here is CASSLGQGGSYNSPLHF. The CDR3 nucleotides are TGTGCCAGCAGCCTCGGACAGGGTGGGTCCTATAATTCACCCCTCCACTTT.

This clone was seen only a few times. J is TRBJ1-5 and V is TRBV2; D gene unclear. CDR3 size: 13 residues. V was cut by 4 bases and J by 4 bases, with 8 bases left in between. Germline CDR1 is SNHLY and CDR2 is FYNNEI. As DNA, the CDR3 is TGTGCCAGCAGTGTAGGCAAAAATCAGCCCCAGCATTTT. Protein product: CASSVGKNQPQHF.